Given below is one T cell receptor beta chain in context. With V trimmed by 5 bases and J by 5 bases, 7 bases remained unmatched. The CDR3 runs to 14 residues. Germline CDR1 and CDR2: LNHDA and SQIVND (reference sequence). The data were obtained in a study of shared clonotypes between healthy human individuals. Profiling relied on immunoSEQ multiplex PCR, and the TCRdb table lists in-frame clones only, not all of them. The data show about 700,000 clones, with less than 85% seen just once and 1.7% held by the top ten. The sequenced material came from memory CD4+ T cells sorted from blood. Subset given: CD45RA-negative fraction. The chain recombines TRBV19 with TRBJ2-7, with 9 bases matching TRBD1. This TCR derives from a woman aged 25 to 39 in good health. Here the CDR3 reads CASSRRTGENEQYF. The CDR3, as DNA: TGTGCCAGTAGTCGCCGGACAGGGGAAAACGAGCAGTACTTC.